These T cell receptor beta chains were read from a single sample in a study of Tregs in tolerant kidney transplant recipients. Assay used: immunoSEQ multiplex PCR; TCRdb lists only in-frame clones, some missing. The sample holds 85,000 to 95,000 clones, over 85% seen once. The sample was CD8+ T cells from blood. The source of these receptors is a human donor in good health. CDR3s include the opening cysteine and the closing phenylalanine or tryptophan. A D gene is named only where the DNA matches it firmly. Not every row has a clone size; where given, it reads once, few, many or a size class.

clone size,J gene,V gene,D gene,CDR3 protein,CDR3 DNA
NA,TRBJ2-1,TRBV11-2,TRBD2,CASSRSGGNNEQFF,TGTGCCAGCAGCCGGAGCGGGGGGAACAATGAGCAGTTCTTC
NA,TRBJ2-3,TRBV27,TRBD2,CASSAGGGSTDTQYF,TGTGCCAGCAGCGCGGGGGGCGGGAGCACAGATACGCAGTATTTT
NA,TRBJ2-3,TRBV28,TRBD2,CASSYLAGTSGLTDTQYF,TGTGCCAGCAGTTACCTCGCCGGGACTAGCGGGCTCACAGATACGCAGTATTTT
NA,TRBJ2-1,TRBV6-6,NA,CASSYSSNEQFF,TGTGCCAGCAGTTACTCGAGCAATGAGCAGTTCTTC
NA,TRBJ2-2,TRBV9,TRBD1,CASEGQGAYTGELFF,TGTGCCAGCGAGGGACAGGGGGCCTACACCGGGGAGCTGTTTTTT
NA,TRBJ2-1,TRBV18,NA,CASSPGDWIGFNEQFF,TGTGCCAGCTCACCAGGGGACTGGATCGGGTTCAATGAGCAGTTCTTC
NA,TRBJ2-7,TRBV27,TRBD1,CASSPLTGVQVEQYF,TGTGCCAGCAGTCCCCTGACAGGGGTCCAGGTCGAGCAGTACTTC
NA,TRBJ1-1,TRBV6-5,TRBD1,CASSYTHRGPHTEAFF,TGTGCCAGCAGTTACACCCACAGGGGGCCGCACACTGAAGCTTTCTTT
NA,TRBJ2-6,TRBV6-5,NA,CASSIGGANVLTF,TGTGCCAGCAGCATCGGCGGGGCCAACGTCCTGACTTTC
NA,TRBJ2-7,TRBV27,NA,CASSTSGAAWEQYF,TGTGCCAGCAGTACCTCCGGGGCAGCTTGGGAGCAGTACTTC
NA,TRBJ1-2,TRBV5-8,NA,CASSPDPRWGRIDGYTF,TGTGCCAGCAGCCCGGATCCCAGGTGGGGTAGGATAGATGGCTACACCTTC
NA,TRBJ2-7,TRBV6-5,NA,CASSYFRAETEQYF,TGTGCCAGCAGTTACTTCCGGGCCGAGACCGAGCAGTACTTC
NA,TRBJ1-1,TRBV4-1,TRBD1,CASSQDGQGRTEAFF,TGCGCCAGCAGCCAAGACGGACAGGGGAGGACTGAAGCTTTCTTT
NA,TRBJ2-5,TRBV7-6,NA,CASSAPGPQYF,TGTGCCAGCAGCGCGCCGGGACCCCAGTACTTC
NA,TRBJ1-2,TRBV4-1,NA,CASSMEVSPRVGYTF,TGCGCCAGCAGCATGGAAGTTTCACCGAGAGTCGGCTACACCTTC
few,TRBJ2-5,TRBV7-8,NA,CASSLVAVAEETQYF,TGTGCCAGCAGCTTAGTGGCCGTGGCAGAAGAGACCCAGTACTTC
NA,TRBJ2-1,TRBV14,TRBD1,CASSPNRGLGEQFF,TGTGCCAGCAGCCCCAACAGGGGGCTCGGTGAGCAGTTCTTC
once,TRBJ2-3,TRBV21-1,NA,CASSKDPSGRALTDTQYF,TGTGCCAGCAGCAAAGATCCCTCGGGGAGGGCCCTCACAGATACGCAGTATTTT
NA,TRBJ2-1,TRBV21-1,NA,CASSKKSSGLQRPYNEQFF,TGTGCCAGCAGCAAAAAGTCTAGCGGGCTCCAGAGACCCTACAATGAGCAGTTCTTC
NA,TRBJ1-2,TRBV2,NA,CAHLRPANYGYTF,TGTGCCCATCTAAGACCTGCTAACTATGGCTACACCTTC
NA,TRBJ2-1,TRBV6-6,NA,CASSYSSPNEQFF,TGTGCCAGCAGTTACTCTAGCCCCAATGAGCAGTTCTTC
once,TRBJ2-7,TRBV15,NA,CATSLDGPPYEQYF,TGTGCCACCAGCCTTGACGGGCCGCCCTACGAGCAGTACTTC
once,TRBJ1-5,TRBV6-4,NA,CASRVGLKSEYSNQPQHF,TGTGCCAGCAGGGTAGGGTTAAAATCGGAATATAGCAATCAGCCCCAGCATTTT
NA,TRBJ2-7,TRBV7-2,TRBD1,CASSSMGPGGFPYEQYF,TGTGCCAGCAGCTCAATGGGGCCAGGGGGCTTCCCCTACGAGCAGTACTTC
few,TRBJ1-1,TRBV7-9,NA,CASSAGVVEAFF,TGTGCCAGCAGCGCCGGCGTTGTGGAGGCTTTCTTT
NA,TRBJ1-4,TRBV7-9,TRBD1,CASSFGGQGDEKLFF,TGTGCCAGCAGCTTTGGGGGACAGGGTGATGAAAAACTGTTTTTT
NA,TRBJ2-3,TRBV27,TRBD1,CASNPGGFSDTQYF,TGTGCCAGCAATCCAGGGGGCTTTAGTGATACGCAGTATTTT
NA,TRBJ2-1,TRBV4-1,TRBD2,CASSQILAGGGEQFF,TGCGCCAGCAGCCAAATCCTAGCGGGGGGGGGTGAGCAGTTCTTC
NA,TRBJ2-2,TRBV4-2,NA,CASSQGVGAGELFF,TGTGCCAGCAGCCAAGGCGTAGGGGCCGGGGAGCTGTTTTTT
NA,TRBJ2-1,TRBV9,NA,CASSVYSGGSYNEQFF,TGTGCCAGCAGCGTTTATAGCGGTGGCTCCTACAATGAGCAGTTCTTC
few,TRBJ2-7,TRBV5-6,TRBD1,CASSGGQFSLYEQYF,TGTGCCAGCAGCGGGGGACAGTTTTCTCTTTACGAGCAGTACTTC
NA,TRBJ2-3,TRBV5-4,NA,CASHPGTLTTDTQYF,TGTGCCAGCCACCCCGGGACTTTGACCACAGATACGCAGTATTTT
once,TRBJ1-1,TRBV4-1,TRBD1,CASSLGQGVLGDTEAFF,TGCGCCAGCAGCCTGGGACAGGGGGTCCTTGGAGACACTGAAGCTTTCTTT
NA,TRBJ2-2,TRBV6-4,NA,CASSDRLWAGELFF,TGTGCCAGCAGTGACCGATTGTGGGCCGGGGAGCTGTTTTTT
NA,TRBJ1-5,TRBV19,TRBD1,CASSRTGFNQPQHF,TGTGCCAGTAGTAGGACAGGGTTCAATCAGCCCCAGCATTTT
NA,TRBJ1-2,TRBV4-1,NA,CASSHQQGDGYTF,TGCGCCAGCAGCCATCAACAGGGAGATGGCTACACCTTC
NA,TRBJ1-2,TRBV2,NA,CASSEQVDELDGYTF,TGTGCCAGCAGTGAACAGGTGGACGAGTTAGATGGCTACACCTTC